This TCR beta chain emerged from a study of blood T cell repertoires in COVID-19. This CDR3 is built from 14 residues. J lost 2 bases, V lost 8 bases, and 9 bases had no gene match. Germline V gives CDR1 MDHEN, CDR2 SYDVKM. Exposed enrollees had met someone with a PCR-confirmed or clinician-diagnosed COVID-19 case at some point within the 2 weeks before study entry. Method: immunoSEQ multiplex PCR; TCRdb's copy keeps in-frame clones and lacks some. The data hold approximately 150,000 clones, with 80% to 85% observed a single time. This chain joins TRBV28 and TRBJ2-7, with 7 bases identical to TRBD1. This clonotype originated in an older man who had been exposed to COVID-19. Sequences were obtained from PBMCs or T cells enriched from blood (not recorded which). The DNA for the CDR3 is TGTGCCAGCCAAGCAGACAGGGCTACCTACGAGCAGTACTTC. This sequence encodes CASQADRATYEQYF.